What follows are 14 T cell receptor beta chains derived from one specimen sequenced in a study of control samples from healthy donors and cancer patients. TCRdb keeps only in-frame clones here, not all; method: immunoSEQ multiplex PCR. The repertoire has approximately 230,000 clones, approximately 80% of them found once; the top ten carry more than 10%. The specimen sequenced was PBMCs. The origin of the receptors is an older woman with lung cancer.

The chain uses TRBV18 and TRBJ1-1, with D uncertain. The germline gives CDR1 KGHSH, CDR2 LQKENI. The ends were cut back, 1 base at V and 3 bases at J, with 24 bases in the middle. The length of the CDR3 is 19 residues. In DNA form, the CDR3 reads TGTGCCAGCTCACCACGTTCGGGAGGGAGTATTCGGGCCTACACTGAAGCTTTCTTT. It yields the protein CASSPRSGGSIRAYTEAFF.

As DNA, the CDR3 is TGCAGCGTTGGGGGACTAGAAGGGAAGAACACCGGGGAGCTGTTTTTT. It specifies CSVGGLEGKNTGELFF. The rearrangement uses TRBV29-1 and TRBJ2-2, with 8 bases aligning to TRBD2. The CDR3 consists of 16 residues. Germline loops: CDR1 SQVTM, CDR2 ANQGSEA. Trimming removed 4 bases from V and 1 base from J; junction bases left unmatched: 8.

The gene calls are TRBV14 and TRBJ2-2; D gene uncertain. This CDR3 has 14 amino acids. Trimming cost V 0 bases and J 8 bases, with 10 bases left between them. The germline gives CDR1 SGHDN, CDR2 FVKESK. For the CDR3, the DNA is TGTGCCAGCAGCCAAGATCCGAGGTGGGGGGAGCTGTTTTTT. Its protein is CASSQDPRWGELFF.

This clone was picked up one time. The rearrangement links TRBV12-5 to TRBJ2-3; tentative D call: TRBD1 (7 bases). CDR1 and CDR2 (germline): LGHNT, FRNRAP. Trimming left V 1 base short and J 8 bases short, with 16 bases between. CDR3 size: 15 residues. CDR3 protein: CASGLGGGGAGTQYF. The CDR3 DNA is TGTGCTAGTGGTTTGGGAGGAGGGGGCGCGGGTACGCAGTATTTT.

This clone was seen only once. The chain carries TRBV18 and TRBJ1-3; D perhaps matches TRBD1 (5 bases). CDR3 length: 15 amino acids. V gave up 6 bases and J gave up 3 bases, with 15 bases separating them. Germline V gives CDR1 KGHSH, CDR2 LQKENI. This CDR3 is CASSYPEGHGNTIYF. The CDR3 coding sequence is TGTGCCAGCTCGTACCCCGAGGGGCATGGAAACACCATATATTTT. Full variable domain (outside the CDR3, taken from reference TRBV18 and TRBJ1-3): NAGVMQNPRHLVRRRGQEARLRCSPMKGHSHVYWYRQLPEEGLKFMVYLQKENIIDESGMPKERFSAEFPKEGPSILRIQQVVRGDSAAYFCASSYPEGHGNTIYFGEGSWLTVV.

The chain combines TRBV5-4 with TRBJ2-7; D perhaps matches TRBD1 (5 bases). The germline gives CDR1 SGHNT, CDR2 YYREEE (reference sequence). V was trimmed by 4 bases and J by 3 bases, leaving 14 bases between them. The CDR3 length is 14 residues. CDR3 region: CASSPLQENYEQYF. CDR3 DNA: TGTGCCAGCAGCCCCTTACAGGAAAACTACGAGCAGTACTTC.

This clone showed up just a few times. This rearrangement joins TRBV5-1 to TRBJ2-1, with unresolved D. CDR1 and CDR2 (germline): SGHRS, YFSETQ. This CDR3 contains 15 residues. V lost 4 bases and J 0 bases, leaving 11 bases between the germline ends. The CDR3 loop is CASSPDPSSYNEQFF. In DNA form, the CDR3 reads TGCGCCAGCAGCCCAGACCCGAGCTCCTACAATGAGCAGTTCTTC.

J is TRBJ1-5 and V is TRBV6-2 or TRBV6-3; the match to TRBD1 covers 9 bases. Germline lookup yields CDR1 MNHEY and CDR2 SVGEGT. With V trimmed by 4 bases and J by 5 bases, 6 bases remained unmatched. The CDR3 length is 15 residues. The CDR3: CASSSRTGEHQPQHF. CDR3 DNA sequence: TGTGCCAGCAGTTCCAGGACAGGGGAACATCAGCCCCAGCATTTT.

The chain links TRBV30 to TRBJ2-3; 8 bases align to TRBD2. J was trimmed by 0 bases and V by 3 bases; bases with no gene match: 5. Germline lookup yields CDR1 GTSNPN and CDR2 SVGIG (reference sequence). The CDR3 is made up of 15 amino acids. The DNA for the CDR3 is TGTGCCTGGAGCCCTCTAGCGGGCAGCACAGATACGCAGTATTTT. The encoded protein is CAWSPLAGSTDTQYF.

To note about this clone: No DNA is shown, since the ends of the CDR3 on it are uncertain; the CDR3 is the one TCRdb lists. The chain uses TRBV27 and TRBJ1-3; whether TRBD1, the table's D call, matches the DNA was not checked. The V gene's germline CDR1 is MNHEY and CDR2 SMNVEV (reference sequence). The length of the CDR3 is 13 amino acids, counting both ends. CDR3 loop: CASSSSALRIRHF.

The V and J genes are TRBV10-3 and TRBJ1-6; 8 nucleotides agree with TRBD1. V lost 8 bases, J lost 1 base, and 10 bases stayed unmatched. The length of the CDR3 is 17 residues. The germline CDR1 and CDR2 sequences are ENHRY and SYGVKD. The CDR3 sequence is CAISRTGRSSYNSPLHF. The CDR3 DNA reads TGTGCCATCTCCAGGACAGGGAGAAGTTCCTATAATTCACCCCTCCACTTT.

The chain couples TRBV6-2 or TRBV6-3 to TRBJ1-5; D is possibly TRBD1 (5 bases). Trimming took off 2 bases at V and 11 bases at J, with 16 bases between the two ends. CDR1 is MNHEY, CDR2 SVGEGT, per germline. CDR3 length: 14 residues. The DNA for the CDR3 is TGTGCCAGCAGTTACCGGGGCGCCGACAGAGCCCAGCATTTT. Translated, it gives CASSYRGADRAQHF.

This clone showed up just once. The V call is TRBV12-3 or TRBV12-4, the J call TRBJ1-1; D gene unclear. Trimming cost V 1 base and J 6 bases, with 9 bases left between them. The CDR3 extends over 13 amino acids. The CDR3 DNA follows: TGTGCCAGCAGTTTAGAACCGGGTTCTGAAGCTTTCTTT. Translation: CASSLEPGSEAFF.

A word on this clone: Within the sample, other DNA sequences also encode this same CDR3. The V call is TRBV18, the J call TRBJ1-3; D possibly corresponds to TRBD1 (5 bases). This CDR3 spans 13 amino acids. CDR1 and CDR2 from the germline V gene are KGHSH and LQKENI. V was trimmed by 2 bases and J by 5 bases, leaving 7 bases between them. DNA for the CDR3: TGTGCCAGCTCACCAGAGGGGCGAAACACCATATATTTT. It encodes CASSPEGRNTIYF.